The sequence of this T cell receptor (beta chain) was determined in a study of cytomegalovirus exposure and HLA in healthy donors. Whole-study findings and limits: The study designated about 180 TCR beta chains cytomegalovirus-associated.

Comment on this clone: Its antigen is currently unknown.

The V end lost 7 bases, the J end lost 4 bases, and 14 bases lay between the germline ends. Germline V CDR1 and CDR2: LNHDA, SQIVND (reference sequence). The CDR3 contains 14 residues. The PCR made use of 60 Vbeta and 13 Jbeta primers. Method: immunoSEQ multiplex PCR; TCRdb's copy keeps in-frame clones and lacks some. The sample yields more than 90,000 clones, 65% to 80% seen once. The receptor was derived from a woman between 40 and 50 years old in good health and CMV-seronegative. The rearrangement joins TRBV19 to TRBJ1-5; no reliable D call. The specimen was PBMCs. The CDR3 nucleotides read TGTGCCAGTACCCGAGACATAAGGAATCAGCCCCAGCATTTT. This translates into CASTRDIRNQPQHF.